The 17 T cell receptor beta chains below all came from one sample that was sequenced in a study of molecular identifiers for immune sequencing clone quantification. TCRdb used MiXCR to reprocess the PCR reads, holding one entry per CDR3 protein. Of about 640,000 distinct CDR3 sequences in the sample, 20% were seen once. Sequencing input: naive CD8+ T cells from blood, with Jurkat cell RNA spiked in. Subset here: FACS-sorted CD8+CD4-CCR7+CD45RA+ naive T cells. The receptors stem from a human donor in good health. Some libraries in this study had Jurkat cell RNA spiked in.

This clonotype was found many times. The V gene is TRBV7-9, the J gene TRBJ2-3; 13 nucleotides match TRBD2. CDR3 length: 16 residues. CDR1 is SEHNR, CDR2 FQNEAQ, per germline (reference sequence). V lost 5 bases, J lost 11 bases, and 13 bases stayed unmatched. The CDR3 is CASSPWTSGGPRGQYF. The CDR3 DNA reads TGTGCCAGCAGCCCGTGGACTAGCGGGGGACCTCGGGGGCAGTATTTT. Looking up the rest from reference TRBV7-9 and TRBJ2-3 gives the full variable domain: DTGVSQNPRHKITKRGQNVTFRCDPISEHNRLYWYRQTLGQGPEFLTYFQNEAQLEKSRLLSDRFSAERPKGSFSTLEIQRTEQGDSAMYLCASSPWTSGGPRGQYFGPGTRLTVL.

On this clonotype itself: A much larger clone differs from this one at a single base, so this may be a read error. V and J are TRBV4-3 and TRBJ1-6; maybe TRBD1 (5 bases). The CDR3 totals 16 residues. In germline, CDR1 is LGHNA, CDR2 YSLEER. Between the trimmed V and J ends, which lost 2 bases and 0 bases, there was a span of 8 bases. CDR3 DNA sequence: TGCGCCAGCAGCCAACAGGGCGGCTCCTATAATTCACCCCTCCACTTT. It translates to CASSQQGGSYNSPLHF.

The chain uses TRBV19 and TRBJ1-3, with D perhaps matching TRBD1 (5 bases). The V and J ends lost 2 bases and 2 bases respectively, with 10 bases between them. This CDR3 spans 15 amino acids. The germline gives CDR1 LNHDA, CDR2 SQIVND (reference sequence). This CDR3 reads CASSIIAGPGNTIYF. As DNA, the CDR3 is TGTGCCAGTAGTATAATTGCAGGGCCTGGAAACACCATATATTTT.

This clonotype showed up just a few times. The CDR3 bases are TGCGCCAGCAGTGAGTCGCGGGGGGCCACGAACACCGGGGAGCTGTTTTTT. Amino acids: CASSESRGATNTGELFF. The rearrangement links TRBV10-1 to TRBJ2-2; 8 positions match TRBD2. This CDR3 is 17 amino acids long. Germline assignment: CDR1 WNHNN and CDR2 SYGVQD (reference sequence). Germline trimming cut 0 bases from V and 0 bases from J; bases unmatched to any gene: 3.

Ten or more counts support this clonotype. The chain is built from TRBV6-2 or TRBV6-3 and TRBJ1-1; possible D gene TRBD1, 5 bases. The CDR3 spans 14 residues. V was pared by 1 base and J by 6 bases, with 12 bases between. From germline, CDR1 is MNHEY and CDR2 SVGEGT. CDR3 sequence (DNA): TGTGCCAGCAGTTACTTTGACAGTTGGGCTGAAGCTTTCTTT. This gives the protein CASSYFDSWAEAFF.

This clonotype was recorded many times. CDR3 coding DNA: TGCAGTGCTAGAGTTCCAGGATCTATCAACTATGGCTACACCTTC. Amino acids: CSARVPGSINYGYTF. The chain combines TRBV20-1 with TRBJ1-2; no clear D. This CDR3 is 15 amino acids long. Deletions cut 1 base from V and 2 bases from J, with 14 bases between. In germline, CDR1 is DFQATT, CDR2 SNEGSKA (reference sequence).

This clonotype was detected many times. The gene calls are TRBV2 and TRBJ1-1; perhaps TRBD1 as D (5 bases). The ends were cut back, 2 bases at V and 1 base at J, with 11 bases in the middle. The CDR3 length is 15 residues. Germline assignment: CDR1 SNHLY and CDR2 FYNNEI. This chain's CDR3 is CASSEWAGSNTEAFF. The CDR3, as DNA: TGTGCCAGCAGTGAATGGGCAGGGTCGAACACTGAAGCTTTCTTT.

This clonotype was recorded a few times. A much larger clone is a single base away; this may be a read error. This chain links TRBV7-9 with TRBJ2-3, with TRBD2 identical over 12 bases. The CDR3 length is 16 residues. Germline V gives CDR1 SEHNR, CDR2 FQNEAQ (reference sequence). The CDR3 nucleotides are TGTGCCAGCAGCTTTCCACTAGCGGGGGGCTTATCGACGCAGTGTTTT. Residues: CASSFPLAGGLSTQCF. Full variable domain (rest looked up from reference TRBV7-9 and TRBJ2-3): DTGVSQNPRHKITKRGQNVTFRCDPISEHNRLYWYRQTLGQGPEFLTYFQNEAQLEKSRLLSDRFSAERPKGSFSTLEIQRTEQGDSAMYLCASSFPLAGGLSTQCFGPGTRLTVL.

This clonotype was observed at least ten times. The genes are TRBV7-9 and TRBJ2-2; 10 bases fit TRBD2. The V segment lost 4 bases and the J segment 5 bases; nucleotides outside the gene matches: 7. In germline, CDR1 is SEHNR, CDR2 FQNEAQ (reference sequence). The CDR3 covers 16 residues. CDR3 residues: CASSSDGTSVTGELFF. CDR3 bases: TGTGCCAGCAGCTCCGACGGGACTAGCGTTACCGGGGAGCTGTTTTTT.

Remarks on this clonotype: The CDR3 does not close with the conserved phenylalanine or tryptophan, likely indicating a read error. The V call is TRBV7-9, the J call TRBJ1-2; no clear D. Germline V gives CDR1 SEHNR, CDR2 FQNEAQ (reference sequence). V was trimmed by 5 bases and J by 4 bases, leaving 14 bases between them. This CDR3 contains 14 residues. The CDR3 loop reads CASSLKSDGYGYTL. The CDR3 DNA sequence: TGTGCCAGCAGCCTTAAATCAGATGGCTATGGCTACACCCTC.

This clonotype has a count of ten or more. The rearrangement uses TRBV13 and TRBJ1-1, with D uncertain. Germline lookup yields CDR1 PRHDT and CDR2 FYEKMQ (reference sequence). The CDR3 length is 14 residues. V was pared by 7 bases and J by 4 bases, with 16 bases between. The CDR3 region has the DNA TGTGCCAGCAAAGGTTATGTTGAGGGCACTGAAGCTTTCTTT. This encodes CASKGYVEGTEAFF.

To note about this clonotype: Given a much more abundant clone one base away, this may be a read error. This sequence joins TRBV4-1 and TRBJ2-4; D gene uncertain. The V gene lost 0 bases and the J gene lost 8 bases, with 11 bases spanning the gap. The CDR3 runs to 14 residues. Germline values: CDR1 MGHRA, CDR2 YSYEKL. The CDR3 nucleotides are TGCGCCAGCAGCCAAGAAGAGGAAGGTGACATTCAGTACTTC. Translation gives CASSQEEEGDIQYF.

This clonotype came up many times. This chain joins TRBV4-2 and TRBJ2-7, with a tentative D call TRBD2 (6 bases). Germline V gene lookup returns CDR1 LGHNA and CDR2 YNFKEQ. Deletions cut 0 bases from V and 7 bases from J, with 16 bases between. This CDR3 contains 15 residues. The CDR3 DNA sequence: TGTGCCAGCAGCCAAGAGGACTACCAGGCGACAGAGCAGTACTTC. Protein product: CASSQEDYQATEQYF.

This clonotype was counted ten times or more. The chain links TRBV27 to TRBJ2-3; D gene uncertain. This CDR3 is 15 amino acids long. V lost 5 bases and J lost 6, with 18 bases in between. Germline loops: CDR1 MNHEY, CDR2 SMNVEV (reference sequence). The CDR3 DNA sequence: TGTGCCAGCAGTATAAACATGATGTTGTCCGATACGCAGTATTTT. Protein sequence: CASSINMMLSDTQYF.

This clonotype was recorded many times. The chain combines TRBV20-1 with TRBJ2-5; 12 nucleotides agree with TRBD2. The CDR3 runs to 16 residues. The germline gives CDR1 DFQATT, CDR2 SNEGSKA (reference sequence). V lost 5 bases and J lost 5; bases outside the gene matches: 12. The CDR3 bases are TGCAGTGCTCGACCCTCCGGCCTAGCGGGAGGGGAGACCCAGTACTTC. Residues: CSARPSGLAGGETQYF.

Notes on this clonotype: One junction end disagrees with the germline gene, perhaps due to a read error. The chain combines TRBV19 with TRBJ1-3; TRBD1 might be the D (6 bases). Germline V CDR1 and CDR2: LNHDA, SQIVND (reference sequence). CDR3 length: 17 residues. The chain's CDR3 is CASSMGYRDTSGNTMYF. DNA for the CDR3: TGTGCCAGTAGTATGGGTTACAGGGACACATCTGGAAACACCATGTATTTT.

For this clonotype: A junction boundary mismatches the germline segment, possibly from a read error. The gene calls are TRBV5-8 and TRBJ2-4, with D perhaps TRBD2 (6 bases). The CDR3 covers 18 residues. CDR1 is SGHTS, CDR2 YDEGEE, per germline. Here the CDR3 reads CASSLHDGGILAKNIQCF. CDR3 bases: TGTGCCAGCAGCTTACATGACGGGGGAATACTAGCCAAAAACATTCAGTGCTTC.